These T cell receptor beta chains were read from a single sample in a study of T and B cells in COVID-19 patients. One entry per CDR3 protein, called by TCRdb with MiXCR from the multiplex PCR reads. The repertoire consists of fewer than 5,500 distinct CDR3 sequences, with about 26% occurring once and the leading ten covering 36%. The specimen was blood. These receptors originate from a human donor with active COVID-19. CDR3s include the opening cysteine and the closing phenylalanine or tryptophan. D genes are given only for firm matches. Expanded clones get a size class; other rows say once, few or many, or leave the size out.

size: medium-sized
D: TRBD2
J: TRBJ2-1
V: TRBV12-3/TRBV12-4
CDR3: CASSPSGRAPHEQFF
DNA: TGTGCCAGCAGCCCGAGCGGGAGGGCCCCCCATGAGCAGTTCTTC

size: medium-sized
D: TRBD2
J: TRBJ2-2
V: TRBV18
CDR3: CASSPSAGVNTGELFF
DNA: TGTGCCAGCTCCCCCTCTGCGGGGGTGAACACCGGGGAGCTGTTTTTT

size: medium-sized
D: TRBD1
J: TRBJ1-3
V: TRBV5-5
CDR3: CASSSGTGLSGNTIYF
DNA: TGTGCCAGCAGCTCCGGGACAGGGCTCTCTGGAAACACCATATATTTT

size: few
D: TRBD1
J: TRBJ1-2
V: TRBV6-2/TRBV6-3
CDR3: CASSPGTASYGYTF
DNA: TGTGCCAGCAGTCCCGGGACAGCAAGCTATGGCTACACCTTC

size: few
D: TRBD1
J: TRBJ1-2
V: TRBV15
CDR3: CATSRSGTDTFYGYTF
DNA: TGTGCCACCAGCAGGTCCGGGACAGACACATTCTATGGCTACACCTTC

size: few
D: .
J: TRBJ2-1
V: TRBV6-2/TRBV6-3
CDR3: CASSPTQAGEQFF
DNA: TGTGCCAGCAGTCCTACCCAAGCCGGAGAGCAGTTCTTC

size: medium-sized
D: .
J: TRBJ2-1
V: TRBV30
CDR3: CAWSVYGSYNEQFF
DNA: TGTGCCTGGAGTGTCTACGGCTCCTACAATGAGCAGTTCTTC

size: medium-sized
D: .
J: TRBJ2-7
V: TRBV30
CDR3: CAWSSRVYEQYF
DNA: TGTGCCTGGAGTAGCCGGGTTTACGAGCAGTACTTC

size: .
D: .
J: TRBJ2-5
V: TRBV24-1
CDR3: CATSDPAAKLETQYF
DNA: TGTGCCACCAGTGATCCCGCGGCCAAGCTGGAGACCCAGTACTTC

size: few
D: TRBD1
J: TRBJ1-1
V: TRBV6-2/TRBV6-3
CDR3: CASDPGQGYTEAFF
DNA: TGTGCCAGCGACCCGGGACAGGGGTACACTGAAGCTTTCTTT

size: medium-sized
D: TRBD1
J: TRBJ2-7
V: TRBV6-5
CDR3: CASSYSGQGPYEQYF
DNA: TGTGCCAGCAGTTACTCGGGACAGGGACCCTACGAGCAGTACTTC

size: few
D: TRBD2
J: TRBJ2-1
V: TRBV10-3
CDR3: CATLPPGLAGTGSYNEQFF
DNA: TGTGCCACGCTACCCCCGGGACTAGCGGGAACGGGCTCCTACAATGAGCAGTTCTTC

size: .
D: TRBD1
J: TRBJ2-2
V: TRBV2
CDR3: CASSVNRGSTGELFF
DNA: TGTGCCAGCAGTGTGAACAGGGGGAGCACCGGGGAGCTGTTTTTT

size: .
D: TRBD2
J: TRBJ2-1
V: TRBV5-6
CDR3: CARRPTGLAGGGGEQFF
DNA: TGCGCCAGAAGGCCGACGGGACTAGCGGGAGGGGGGGGTGAGCAGTTCTTC

size: .
D: .
J: TRBJ1-2
V: TRBV7-4
CDR3: CASSPRGGPTNYGYTF
DNA: TGTGCCAGCAGCCCCCGCGGCGGCCCCACTAACTATGGCTACACCTTC

size: .
D: TRBD2
J: TRBJ2-2
V: TRBV11-2
CDR3: CASSPVAGRNTGELFF
DNA: TGTGCCAGCAGCCCAGTAGCGGGAAGGAACACCGGGGAGCTGTTTTTT

size: .
D: .
J: TRBJ2-7
V: TRBV12-3/TRBV12-4
CDR3: CASRGGGGPYEQYF
DNA: TGTGCCAGCAGGGGAGGGGGGGGACCCTACGAGCAGTACTTC

size: .
D: .
J: TRBJ2-3
V: TRBV7-9
CDR3: CASSPWDSGGQYF
DNA: TGTGCCAGCAGTCCTTGGGACTCAGGGGGGCAGTATTTT

size: few
D: TRBD1
J: TRBJ2-1
V: TRBV14
CDR3: CASSQGTGPFSYNEQFF
DNA: TGTGCCAGCAGCCAAGGGACAGGGCCCTTCTCCTACAATGAGCAGTTCTTC

size: .
D: TRBD2
J: TRBJ2-1
V: TRBV6-5
CDR3: CASSVRTSGRAYEQFF
DNA: TGTGCCAGCAGTGTTCGGACTAGCGGGAGGGCCTATGAGCAGTTCTTC

size: .
D: .
J: TRBJ2-7
V: TRBV7-2
CDR3: CASSLVGTVAYEQYF
DNA: TGTGCCAGCAGCTTAGTGGGGACGGTCGCCTACGAGCAGTACTTC

size: .
D: TRBD1
J: TRBJ1-1
V: TRBV30
CDR3: CACTGGTEAFF
DNA: TGTGCCTGCACAGGGGGCACTGAAGCTTTCTTT